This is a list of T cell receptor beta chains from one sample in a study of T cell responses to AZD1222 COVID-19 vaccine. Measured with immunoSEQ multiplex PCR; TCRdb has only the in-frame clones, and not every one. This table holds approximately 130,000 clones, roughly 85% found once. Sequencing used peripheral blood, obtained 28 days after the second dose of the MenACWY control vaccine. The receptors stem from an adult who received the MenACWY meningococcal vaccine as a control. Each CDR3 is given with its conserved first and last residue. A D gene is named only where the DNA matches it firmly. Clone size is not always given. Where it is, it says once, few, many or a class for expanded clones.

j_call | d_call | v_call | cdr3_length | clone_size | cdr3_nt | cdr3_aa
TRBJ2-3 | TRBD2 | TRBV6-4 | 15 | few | TGTGCCAGCAGTGACGGGCTAGCGGGGGGGCAAGTCCGGTATTTT | CASSDGLAGGQVRYF
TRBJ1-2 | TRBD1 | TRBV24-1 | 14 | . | TGTGCCACCAGTGACGGACAGGGGGAGGTTGGCTACACCTTC | CATSDGQGEVGYTF
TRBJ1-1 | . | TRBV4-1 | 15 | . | TGCGCCAGCAGTCGTAATCTCGGATTGTTCACTGAAGCTTTCTTT | CASSRNLGLFTEAFF
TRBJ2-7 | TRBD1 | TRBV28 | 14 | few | TGTGCCAGCAGTTCCGGACAGGCTGCCTACGAGCAGTACTTC | CASSSGQAAYEQYF
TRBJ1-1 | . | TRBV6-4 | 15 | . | TGTGCCAGTGGCGCTCACGGTCTCATGAACACTGAAGCTTTCTTT | CASGAHGLMNTEAFF
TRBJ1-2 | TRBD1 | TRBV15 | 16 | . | TGTGCCACCAGCAGAGCGTCAGGGGGCGCAGCCTATGGCTACACCTTC | CATSRASGGAAYGYTF
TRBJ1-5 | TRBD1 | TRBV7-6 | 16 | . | TGTGCCAGCAGCCCCCAAACAGGGGCAGGCAATCAGCCCCAGCATTTT | CASSPQTGAGNQPQHF
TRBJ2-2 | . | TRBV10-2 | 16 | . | TGCGCCAGCACCGGGACAGTAGCGGCGAACACCGGGGAGCTGTTTTTT | CASTGTVAANTGELFF
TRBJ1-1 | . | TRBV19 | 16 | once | TGTGCCAGTAGTAGTAAAACAGGGACCATCCTCTCTGAAGCTTTCTTT | CASSSKTGTILSEAFF
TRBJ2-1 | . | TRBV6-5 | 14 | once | TGTGCCAGCGTCAGGGTAAGCAGCTACAATGAGCAGTTCTTC | CASVRVSSYNEQFF
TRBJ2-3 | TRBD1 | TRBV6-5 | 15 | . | TGTGCCAGCAGTCCCGGGACAGGGGGTTCAGATACGCAGTATTTT | CASSPGTGGSDTQYF
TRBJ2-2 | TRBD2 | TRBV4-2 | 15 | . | TGTGCCAGCAGCCTCAAAGCGGGAAACACCGGGGAGCTGTTTTTT | CASSLKAGNTGELFF
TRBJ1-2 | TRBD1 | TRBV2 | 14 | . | TGTGCCAGCAGTGGACAGGGGGCGAGCTATGGCTACACCTTC | CASSGQGASYGYTF
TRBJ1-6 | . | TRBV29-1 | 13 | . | TGCAGCGTTGCTGACGGGGACGATTCACCCCTCCACTTT | CSVADGDDSPLHF
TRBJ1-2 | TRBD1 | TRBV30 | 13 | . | TGTGCCTGGAGTCGGGACAGGAACTATGGCTACACCTTC | CAWSRDRNYGYTF
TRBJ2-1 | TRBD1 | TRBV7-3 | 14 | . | TGTGCCAGCAGCTTGCCGGGACAGTACAATGAGCAGTTCTTC | CASSLPGQYNEQFF
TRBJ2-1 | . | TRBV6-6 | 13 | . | TGTGCCAGCAGTTTACTCGATTTGAATGAGCAGTTCTTC | CASSLLDLNEQFF
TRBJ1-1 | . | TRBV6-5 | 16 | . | TGTGCCAGCAGTTATCCCACCACGCGGGGGAACACTGAAGCTTTCTTT | CASSYPTTRGNTEAFF
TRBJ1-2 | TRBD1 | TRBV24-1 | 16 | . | TGTGCCACCAGTGATTTATCCGGACAGGGAGCTTATGGCTACACCTTC | CATSDLSGQGAYGYTF
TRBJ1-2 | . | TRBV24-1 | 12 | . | TGTGCCACCAGTGAGGGGACCTATGGCTACACCTTC | CATSEGTYGYTF
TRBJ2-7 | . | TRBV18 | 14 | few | TGTGCCAGCTCACCACCGGCGCTTGGCTACGAGCAGTACTTC | CASSPPALGYEQYF
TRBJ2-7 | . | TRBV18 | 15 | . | TGTGCCAGCCAACCAGGGGTCCAGAGCTCCTACGAGCAGTACTTC | CASQPGVQSSYEQYF
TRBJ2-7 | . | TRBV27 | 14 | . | TGTGCCAGCAGTTTAGATGGGATGGGACTCCTCCAGTACTTC | CASSLDGMGLLQYF
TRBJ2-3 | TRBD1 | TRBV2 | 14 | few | TGTGCCAGCAGGGACAGGGAAGGAGCAGATACGCAGTATTTT | CASRDREGADTQYF
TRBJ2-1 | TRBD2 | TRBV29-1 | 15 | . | TGCAGCGTTGGTAAAGCGGGGGGCTCCTACAATGAGCAGTTCTTC | CSVGKAGGSYNEQFF
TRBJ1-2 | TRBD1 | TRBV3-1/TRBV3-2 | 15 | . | TGTGCCAGCAGCCAGGTTGTGCAGGGGGCCTTCGGCTACACCTTC | CASSQVVQGAFGYTF
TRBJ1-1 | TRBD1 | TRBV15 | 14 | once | TGTGCCACCAGCGGTCGACAGGGGGAAACTGAAGCTTTCTTT | CATSGRQGETEAFF
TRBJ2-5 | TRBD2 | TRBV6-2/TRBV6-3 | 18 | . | TGTGCCAGCAGTTACCTTTACTTTCGGGAGGAAGAGGGAGAGACCCAGTACTTC | CASSYLYFREEEGETQYF
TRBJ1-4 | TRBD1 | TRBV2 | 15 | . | TGTGCCAGCAGTGAGCTGGACAGGGGCAATGAAAAACTGTTTTTT | CASSELDRGNEKLFF
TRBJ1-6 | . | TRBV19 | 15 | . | TGTGCCAGTAGTATGGCGGGACTGAATAATTCACCCCTCCACTTT | CASSMAGLNNSPLHF
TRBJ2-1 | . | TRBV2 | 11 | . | TGTGGAGGGAGCTCCTACAATGAGCAGTTCTTC | CGGSSYNEQFF
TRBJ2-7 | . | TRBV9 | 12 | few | TGTGCCAGCAGCGCGGGTTTCCACGAGCAGTACTTC | CASSAGFHEQYF
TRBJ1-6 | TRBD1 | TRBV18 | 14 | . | TGTGCCAGCTCACCGGGACAGGGGAATTCACCCCTCCACTTT | CASSPGQGNSPLHF
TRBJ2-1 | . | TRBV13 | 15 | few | TGTGCCAGCAGTCGGGTTAAGAGCTCCTACAATGAGCAGTTCTTC | CASSRVKSSYNEQFF
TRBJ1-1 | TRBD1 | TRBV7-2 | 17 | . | TGTGCCAGCAGCTTAAGAGGGGGGACAGGGGACGCAACTGAAGCTTTCTTT | CASSLRGGTGDATEAFF
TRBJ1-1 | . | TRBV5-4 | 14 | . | TGTGCCAGCAGCAATGGGCTGGGAGACACTGAAGCTTTCTTT | CASSNGLGDTEAFF
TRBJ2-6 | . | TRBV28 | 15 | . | TGTGCCAGCAGCTATGCAGGTACCGGGGCCAACGTCCTGACTTTC | CASSYAGTGANVLTF
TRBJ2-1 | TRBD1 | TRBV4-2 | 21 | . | TGTGCCAGCAGCCAAGATATGGAAGGGCCGACAGGGCCCAACTCCTACAATGAGCAGTTCTTC | CASSQDMEGPTGPNSYNEQFF
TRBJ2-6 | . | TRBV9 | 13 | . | TGTGCCAGCAGCGTAGTTGGGGCCAACGTCCTGACTTTC | CASSVVGANVLTF
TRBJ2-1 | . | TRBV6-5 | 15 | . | TGTGCCAGCAGTTATCGGGGACTCCAAAACAATGAGCAGTTCTTC | CASSYRGLQNNEQFF